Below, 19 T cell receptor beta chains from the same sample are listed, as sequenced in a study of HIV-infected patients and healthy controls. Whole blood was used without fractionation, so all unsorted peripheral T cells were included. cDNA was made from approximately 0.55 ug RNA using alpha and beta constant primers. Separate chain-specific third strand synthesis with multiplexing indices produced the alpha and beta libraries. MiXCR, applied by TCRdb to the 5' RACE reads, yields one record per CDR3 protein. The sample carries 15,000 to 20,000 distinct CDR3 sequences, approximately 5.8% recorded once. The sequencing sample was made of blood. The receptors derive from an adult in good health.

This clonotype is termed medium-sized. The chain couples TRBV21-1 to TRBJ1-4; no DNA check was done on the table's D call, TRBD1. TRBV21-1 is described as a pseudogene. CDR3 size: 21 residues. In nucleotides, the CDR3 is TGTGCCAGCAGCAAAGTAAGGACAGGGGACCACATCTGTGCAACTAATGAAAAACTGTTTTTT. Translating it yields CASSKVRTGDHICATNEKLFF.

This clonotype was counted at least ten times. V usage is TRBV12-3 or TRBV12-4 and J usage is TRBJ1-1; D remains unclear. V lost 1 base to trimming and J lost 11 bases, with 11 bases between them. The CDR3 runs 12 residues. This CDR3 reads CASSLVVSGAFF. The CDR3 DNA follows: TGTGCCAGCAGTTTAGTCGTCTCCGGGGCTTTCTTT.

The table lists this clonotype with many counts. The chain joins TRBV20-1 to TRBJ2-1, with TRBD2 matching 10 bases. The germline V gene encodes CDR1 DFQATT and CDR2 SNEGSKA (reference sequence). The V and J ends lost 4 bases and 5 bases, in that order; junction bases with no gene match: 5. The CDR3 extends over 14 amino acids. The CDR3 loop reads CSATKRGGNNEQFF. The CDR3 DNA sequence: TGCAGTGCTACTAAGCGGGGGGGGAACAATGAGCAGTTCTTC.

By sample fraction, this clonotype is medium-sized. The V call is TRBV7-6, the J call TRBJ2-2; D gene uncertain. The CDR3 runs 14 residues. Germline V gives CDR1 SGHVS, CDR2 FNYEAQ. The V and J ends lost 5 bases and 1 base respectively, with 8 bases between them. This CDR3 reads CASSHGRNTGELFF. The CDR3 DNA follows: TGTGCCAGCAGCCACGGTAGGAACACCGGGGAGCTGTTTTTT.

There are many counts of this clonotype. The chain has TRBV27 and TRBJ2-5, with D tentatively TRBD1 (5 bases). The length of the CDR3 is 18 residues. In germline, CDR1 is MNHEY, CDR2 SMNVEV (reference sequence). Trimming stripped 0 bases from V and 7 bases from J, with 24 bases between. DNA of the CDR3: TGTGCCAGCAGTTTATCGGGCCTAGGGGCAGGGTCAACAGGGACCCAGTACTTC. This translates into CASSLSGLGAGSTGTQYF.

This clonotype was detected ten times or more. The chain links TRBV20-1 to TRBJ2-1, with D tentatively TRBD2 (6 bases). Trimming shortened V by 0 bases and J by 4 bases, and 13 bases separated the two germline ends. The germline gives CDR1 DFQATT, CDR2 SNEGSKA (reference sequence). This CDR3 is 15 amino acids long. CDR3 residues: CSARDPGRGYNEQFF. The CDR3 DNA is TGCAGTGCTAGAGATCCCGGGCGGGGATACAATGAGCAGTTCTTC.

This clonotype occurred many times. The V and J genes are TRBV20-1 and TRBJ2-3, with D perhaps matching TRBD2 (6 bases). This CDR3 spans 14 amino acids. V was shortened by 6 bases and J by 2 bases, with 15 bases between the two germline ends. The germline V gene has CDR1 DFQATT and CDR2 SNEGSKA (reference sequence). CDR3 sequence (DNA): TGCAGTGCCGTGGAGGGAGGCTTCACAGATACGCAGTATTTT. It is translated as CSAVEGGFTDTQYF.

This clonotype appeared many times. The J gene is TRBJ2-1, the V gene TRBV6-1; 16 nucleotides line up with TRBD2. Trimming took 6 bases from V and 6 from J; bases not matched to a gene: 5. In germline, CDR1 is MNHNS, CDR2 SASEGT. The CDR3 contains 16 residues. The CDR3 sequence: CASRKGLAGGLNEQFF. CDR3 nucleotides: TGTGCCAGCAGGAAGGGACTAGCGGGGGGGCTCAATGAGCAGTTCTTC.

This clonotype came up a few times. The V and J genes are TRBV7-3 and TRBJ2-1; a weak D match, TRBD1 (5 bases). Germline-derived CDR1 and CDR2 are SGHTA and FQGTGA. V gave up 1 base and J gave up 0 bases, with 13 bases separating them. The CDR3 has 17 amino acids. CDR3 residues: CASSLKGQSNSYNEQFF. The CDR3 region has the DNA TGTGCCAGCAGCTTAAAGGGGCAGTCCAACTCCTACAATGAGCAGTTCTTC.

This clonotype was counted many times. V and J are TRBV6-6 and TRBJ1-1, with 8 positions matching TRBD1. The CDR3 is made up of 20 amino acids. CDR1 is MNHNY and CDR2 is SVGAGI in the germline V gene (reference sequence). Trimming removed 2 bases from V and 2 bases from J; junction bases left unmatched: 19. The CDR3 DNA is TGTGCCAGCAGTTACCGGACAGGGCTTCAAACATCCTTCTTCAACACTGAAGCTTTCTTT. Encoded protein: CASSYRTGLQTSFFNTEAFF.

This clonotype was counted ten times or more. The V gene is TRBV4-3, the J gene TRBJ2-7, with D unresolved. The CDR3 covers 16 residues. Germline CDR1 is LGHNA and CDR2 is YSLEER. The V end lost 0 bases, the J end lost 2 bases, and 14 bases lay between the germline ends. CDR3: CASSQEVGRNTYEQYF. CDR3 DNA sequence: TGCGCCAGCAGCCAAGAGGTTGGTCGGAACACCTACGAGCAGTACTTC.

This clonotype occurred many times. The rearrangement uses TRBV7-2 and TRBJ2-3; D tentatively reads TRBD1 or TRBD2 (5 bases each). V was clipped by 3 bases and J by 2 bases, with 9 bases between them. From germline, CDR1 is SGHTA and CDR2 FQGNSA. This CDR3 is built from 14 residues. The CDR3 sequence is CASSFGGTTDTQYF. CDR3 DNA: TGTGCCAGCAGCTTTGGGGGTACCACAGATACGCAGTATTTT.

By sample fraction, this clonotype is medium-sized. The CDR3 DNA reads TGTGCCAGCAGCGTTGGGGGACAGCCTACGCAGTATTTT. It specifies CASSVGGQPTQYF. This sequence joins TRBV9 and TRBJ2-3; 7 nucleotides line up with TRBD1. Trimming cost V 2 bases and J 8 bases; bases outside gene matches: 5. The CDR3 runs to 13 residues. CDR1 and CDR2 (germline): SGDLS, YYNGEE. Combining the CDR3 with reference TRBV9 and TRBJ2-3 gives the whole variable domain DSGVTQTPKHLITATGQRVTLRCSPRSGDLSVYWYQQSLDQGLQFLIQYYNGEERAKGNILERFSAQQFPDLHSELNLSSLELGDSALYFCASSVGGQPTQYFGPGTRLTVL.

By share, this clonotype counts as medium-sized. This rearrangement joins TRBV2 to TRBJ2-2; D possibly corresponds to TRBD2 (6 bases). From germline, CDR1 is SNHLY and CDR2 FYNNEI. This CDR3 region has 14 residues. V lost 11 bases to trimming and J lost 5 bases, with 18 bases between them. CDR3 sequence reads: CALRAGLRTGELFF. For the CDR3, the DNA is TGTGCCCTCAGGGCGGGGCTACGGACCGGGGAGCTGTTTTTT. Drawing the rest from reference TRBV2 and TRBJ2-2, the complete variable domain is EPEVTQTPSHQVTQMGQEVILRCVPISNHLYFYWYRQILGQKVEFLVSFYNNEISEKSEIFDDQFSVERPDGSNFTLKIRSTKLEDSAMYFCALRAGLRTGELFFGEGSRLTVL.

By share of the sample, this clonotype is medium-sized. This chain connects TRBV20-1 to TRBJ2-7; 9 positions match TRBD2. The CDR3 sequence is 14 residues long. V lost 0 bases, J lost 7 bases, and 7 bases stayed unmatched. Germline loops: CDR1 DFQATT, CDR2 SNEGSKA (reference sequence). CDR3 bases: TGCAGTGCTAGAGAACCCCTAGCGGGGAGGGAGCAGTACTTC. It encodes CSAREPLAGREQYF.

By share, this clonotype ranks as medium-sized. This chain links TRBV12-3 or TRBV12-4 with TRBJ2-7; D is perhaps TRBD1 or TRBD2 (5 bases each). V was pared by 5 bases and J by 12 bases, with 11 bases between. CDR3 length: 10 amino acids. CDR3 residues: CASSHGGLYF. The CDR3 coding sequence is TGTGCCAGCAGTCATGGGGGTCTGTACTTC.

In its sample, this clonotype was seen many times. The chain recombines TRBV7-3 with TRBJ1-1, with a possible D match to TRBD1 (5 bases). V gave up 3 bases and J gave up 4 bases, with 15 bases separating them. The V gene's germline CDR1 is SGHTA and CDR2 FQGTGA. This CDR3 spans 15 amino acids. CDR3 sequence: CASSLRGVGVTEAFF. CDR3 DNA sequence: TGTGCCAGCAGCTTGAGGGGAGTCGGGGTCACTGAAGCTTTCTTT.

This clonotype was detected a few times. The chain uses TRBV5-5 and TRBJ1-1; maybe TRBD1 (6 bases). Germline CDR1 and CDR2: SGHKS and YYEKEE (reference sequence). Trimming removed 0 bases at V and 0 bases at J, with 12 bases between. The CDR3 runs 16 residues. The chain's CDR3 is CASSLGRGLMNTEAFF. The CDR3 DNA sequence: TGTGCCAGCAGCTTGGGCAGGGGTCTAATGAACACTGAAGCTTTCTTT.

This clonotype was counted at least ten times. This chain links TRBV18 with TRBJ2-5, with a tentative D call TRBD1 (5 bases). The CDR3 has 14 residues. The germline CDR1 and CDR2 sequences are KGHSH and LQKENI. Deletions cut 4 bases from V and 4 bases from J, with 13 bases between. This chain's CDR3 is CASSRAKGPETQYF. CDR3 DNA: TGTGCCAGCTCACGAGCCAAGGGGCCAGAGACCCAGTACTTC. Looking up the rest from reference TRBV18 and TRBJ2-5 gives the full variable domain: NAGVMQNPRHLVRRRGQEARLRCSPMKGHSHVYWYRQLPEEGLKFMVYLQKENIIDESGMPKERFSAEFPKEGPSILRIQQVVRGDSAAYFCASSRAKGPETQYFGPGTRLLVL.